The subject of this entry is one TCR beta chain. This may come from a read error, since a much larger clone is one base off. TCR beta libraries were built with iRepertoire HTBI primers and Arm-PCR of CDR3 regions. One entry per CDR3 protein, called by TCRdb with MiXCR from the multiplex PCR reads. The table shows around 400,000 distinct CDR3 sequences, with roughly a fifth occurring only once. This CDR3 contains 15 residues. V lost 5 bases and J 2 bases, leaving 16 bases between the germline ends. Germline V gene sequence: CDR1 MNHEY, CDR2 SVGEGT. The time point denotes: persistent/refractory GD, antithyroid drugs over 5 years with positive TRAb. PBMCs provided the RNA from which the TCR library was made. The patients were drawn from one endocrinology department in Xi'an, China. These data belong to a study of regulatory T cells in long-lasting Graves disease.

The receptor's source is a female donor with Graves disease. The source material was peripheral blood mononuclear cells (PBMCs), sampled when the disease was refractory, from a patient treated with antithyroid drugs. V gene TRBV6-2 or TRBV6-3 combines with J gene TRBJ2-7; unclear D gene. The CDR3 coding sequence is TGTGCCAGCAGTGAAGGACCCCCGACGGCCTACGAGCAGTACTTC. Translation: CASSEGPPTAYEQYF.